This TCR beta chain was retrieved from a study of sequential checkpoint blockade in melanoma. For the study at large: First-line arms were nivolumab then ipilimumab, or the reverse, randomized 1:1.

Germline V lookup: CDR1 SGHRS, CDR2 YFSETQ. This CDR3 contains 15 residues. The method was immunoSEQ multiplex PCR; TCRdb's version includes in-frame clones alone and lacks a portion of them. Seen here are approximately 18,000 clones, over 70% observed once, and the top ten hold over 9.5%. Treatment given: randomized to nivolumab then ipilimumab (arm A) or the reverse (arm B). DNA-damaging chemotherapy had not been given to any patient beforehand. Live CD3+CD8+ CD19− CD56− cells were sorted from PBMCs. The sample holds one count of this clone. The rearrangement links TRBV5-1 to TRBJ2-6; D perhaps matches TRBD1 (6 bases). The source material was CD8+ T cells sorted from blood (inferred from file names), sampled from a patient given nivolumab and ipilimumab in sequence. The origin of this receptor is a human donor with melanoma. CDR3 loop: CALQGSISGANVLTF. The CDR3 DNA reads as TGCGCTTTACAGGGATCGATCTCTGGGGCCAACGTCCTGACTTTC.